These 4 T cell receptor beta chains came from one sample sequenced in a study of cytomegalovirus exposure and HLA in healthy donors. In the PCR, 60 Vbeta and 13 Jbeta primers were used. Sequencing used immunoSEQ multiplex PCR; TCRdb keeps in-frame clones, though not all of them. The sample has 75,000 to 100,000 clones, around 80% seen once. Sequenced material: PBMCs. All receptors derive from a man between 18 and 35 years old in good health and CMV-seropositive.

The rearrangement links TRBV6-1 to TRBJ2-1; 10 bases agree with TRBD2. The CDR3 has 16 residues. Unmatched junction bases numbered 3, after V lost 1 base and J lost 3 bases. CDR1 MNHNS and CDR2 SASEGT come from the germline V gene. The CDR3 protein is CASSEDSGGRYNEQFF. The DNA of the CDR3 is TGTGCCAGCAGTGAAGATAGCGGGGGGCGCTACAATGAGCAGTTCTTC.

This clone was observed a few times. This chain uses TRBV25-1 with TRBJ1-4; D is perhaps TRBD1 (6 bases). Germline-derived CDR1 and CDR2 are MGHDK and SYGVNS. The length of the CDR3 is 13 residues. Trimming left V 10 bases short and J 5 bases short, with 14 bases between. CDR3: CATEDRRNEKLFF. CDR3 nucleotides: TGTGCCACCGAGGACAGACGGAATGAAAAACTGTTTTTT.

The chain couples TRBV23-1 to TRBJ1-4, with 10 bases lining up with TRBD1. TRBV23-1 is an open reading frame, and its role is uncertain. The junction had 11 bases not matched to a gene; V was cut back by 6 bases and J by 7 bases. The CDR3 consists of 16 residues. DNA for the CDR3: TGCGCCAGCAGCGGGCCGGACAGGGGGATTTTTGAAAAACTGTTTTTT. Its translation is CASSGPDRGIFEKLFF.

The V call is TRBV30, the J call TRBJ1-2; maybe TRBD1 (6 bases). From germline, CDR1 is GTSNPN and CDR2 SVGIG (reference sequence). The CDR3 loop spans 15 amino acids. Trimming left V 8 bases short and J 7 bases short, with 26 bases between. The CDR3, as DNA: TGTGCCGGAACCCCCCGGGACAAAATCACTGCTGGCTACACCTTC. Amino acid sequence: CAGTPRDKITAGYTF.